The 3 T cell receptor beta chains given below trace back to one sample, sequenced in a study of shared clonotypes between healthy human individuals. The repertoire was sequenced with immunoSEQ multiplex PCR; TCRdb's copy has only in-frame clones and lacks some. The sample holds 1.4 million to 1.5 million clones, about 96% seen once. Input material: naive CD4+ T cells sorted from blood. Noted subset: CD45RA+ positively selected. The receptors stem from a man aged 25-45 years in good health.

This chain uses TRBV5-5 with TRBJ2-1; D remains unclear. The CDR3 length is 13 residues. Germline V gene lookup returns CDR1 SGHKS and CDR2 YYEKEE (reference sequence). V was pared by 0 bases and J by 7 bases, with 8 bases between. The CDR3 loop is CASSLGLGNEQFF. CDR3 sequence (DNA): TGTGCCAGCAGCTTGGGGCTAGGTAATGAGCAGTTCTTC.

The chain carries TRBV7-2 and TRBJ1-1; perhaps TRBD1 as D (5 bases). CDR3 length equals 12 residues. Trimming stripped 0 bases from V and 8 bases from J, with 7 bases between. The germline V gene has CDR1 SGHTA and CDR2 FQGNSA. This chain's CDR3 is CASSLAGREAFF. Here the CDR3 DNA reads TGTGCCAGCAGCTTAGCGGGGCGGGAAGCTTTCTTT.

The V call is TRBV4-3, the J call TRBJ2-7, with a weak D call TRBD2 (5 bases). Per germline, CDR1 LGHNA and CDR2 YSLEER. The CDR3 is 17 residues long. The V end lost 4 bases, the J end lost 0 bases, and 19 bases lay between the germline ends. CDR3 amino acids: CASSLWAFREDSYEQYF. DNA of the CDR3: TGCGCCAGCAGCCTTTGGGCCTTCCGGGAAGACTCCTACGAGCAGTACTTC.